The source of this T cell receptor beta chain is a study of PD-1 blockade in classical Hodgkin lymphoma. Some clones are missing from TCRdb's copy, which holds only in-frame ones; the method was immunoSEQ multiplex PCR. This table holds 30,000 to 35,000 clones, under 95% found once. Time point denoted: newly diagnosed, previously untreated cHL patient sample. A comparison was provided by newly diagnosed, untreated classical Hodgkin lymphoma PBMCs. Unmatched junction bases numbered 8, after V lost 2 bases and J lost 2 bases. The germline V gene has CDR1 MNHNS and CDR2 SASEGT. The CDR3 covers 17 residues.

The TCR was taken from a human donor with classical Hodgkin lymphoma. The sample taken for sequencing was peripheral blood mononuclear cells (PBMCs). The gene calls are TRBV6-1 and TRBJ2-7; 11 bases fit TRBD2. CDR3 sequence reads: CASSEIIGTSGPYEQYF. DNA for the CDR3: TGTGCCAGCAGTGAAATAATAGGGACTAGCGGACCCTACGAGCAGTACTTC.